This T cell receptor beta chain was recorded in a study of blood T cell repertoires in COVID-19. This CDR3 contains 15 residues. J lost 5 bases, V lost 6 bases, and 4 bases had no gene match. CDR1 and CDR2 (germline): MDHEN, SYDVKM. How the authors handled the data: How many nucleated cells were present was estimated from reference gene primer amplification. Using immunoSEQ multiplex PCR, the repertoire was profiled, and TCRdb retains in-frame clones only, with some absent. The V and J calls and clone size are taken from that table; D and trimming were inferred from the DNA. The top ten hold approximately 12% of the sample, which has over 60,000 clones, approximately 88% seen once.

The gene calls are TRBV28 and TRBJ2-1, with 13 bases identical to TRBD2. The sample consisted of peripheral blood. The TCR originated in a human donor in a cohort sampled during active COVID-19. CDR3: CASRLAGGPHNEQFF. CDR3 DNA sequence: TGTGCCAGCAGACTAGCGGGAGGGCCCCACAATGAGCAGTTCTTC.